This TCR beta chain was identified in a study of blood T cell repertoires in COVID-19. The wider study: The analysed material was cDNA or gDNA that came from T cells, B-cell-depleted T cells, or PBMCs.

The length of the CDR3 is 13 residues. Between the trimmed V and J ends, which lost 5 bases and 2 bases, there was a span of 9 bases. CDR1 LNHDA and CDR2 SQIVND come from the germline V gene (reference sequence). The table came from immunoSEQ multiplex PCR; TCRdb's copy has only in-frame clones and leaves some out. The sample lists 75,000 to 80,000 clones; 88% were seen once. The V and J genes are TRBV19 and TRBJ2-5; the D gene is possibly TRBD1 (5 bases). The sample comprised peripheral blood. This clonotype was sampled from a human donor in a cohort sampled during active COVID-19. CDR3 bases: TGTGCCAGTAGTCCCAGACAGCAAGAGACCCAGTACTTC. It translates to CASSPRQQETQYF. The full variable domain, its missing parts supplied by reference TRBV19 and TRBJ2-5, is DGGITQSPKYLFRKEGQNVTLSCEQNLNHDAMYWYRQDPGQGLRLIYYSQIVNDFQKGDIAEGYSVSREKKESFPLTVTSAQKNPTAFYLCASSPRQQETQYFGPGTRLLVL.